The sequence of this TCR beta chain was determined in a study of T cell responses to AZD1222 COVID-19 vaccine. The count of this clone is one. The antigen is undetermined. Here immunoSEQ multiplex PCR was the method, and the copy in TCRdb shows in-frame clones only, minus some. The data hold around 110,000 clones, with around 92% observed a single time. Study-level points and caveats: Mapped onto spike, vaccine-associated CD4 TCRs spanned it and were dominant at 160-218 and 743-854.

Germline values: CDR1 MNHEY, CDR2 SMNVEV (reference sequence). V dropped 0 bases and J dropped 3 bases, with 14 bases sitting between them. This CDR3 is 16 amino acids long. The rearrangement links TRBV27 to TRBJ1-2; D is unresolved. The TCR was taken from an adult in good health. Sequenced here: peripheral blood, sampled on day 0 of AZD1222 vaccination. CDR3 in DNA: TGTGCCAGCAGTTTATCGAATCCTAAGGAGCACTATGGCTACACCTTC. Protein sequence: CASSLSNPKEHYGYTF.